This T cell receptor (beta chain) comes out of a study of blood T cell repertoires in COVID-19. In the original processing: Nucleated cell counts were estimated from reference gene primer amplification. Generated by immunoSEQ multiplex PCR, the TCRdb table keeps only in-frame clones and is missing some. V, J and clone size are those of that table, while D and trimming were read from the DNA. The sample contains roughly 200,000 clones, about 87% of which appear only once. CDR3 length equals 15 residues. The germline V gene has CDR1 MNHEY and CDR2 SMNVEV (reference sequence). V was pared by 3 bases and J by 7 bases, with 9 bases of the junction left unmatched.

This sequence was found in a man in his 60s with acute or convalescent COVID-19. This chain connects TRBV27 to TRBJ2-1; 7 positions agree with TRBD2. The sample taken for sequencing was peripheral blood. CDR3 sequence reads: CASSFPGLGLNEQFF. As DNA, the CDR3 is TGTGCCAGCAGTTTTCCCGGACTAGGGCTGAATGAGCAGTTCTTC.